This T cell receptor (beta chain) derives from a study of cytomegalovirus exposure and HLA in healthy donors. The overall study: There were fewer than 130 million unique TCR beta sequences, drawn from about 180 million T cells, in an earlier analysis.

The CDR3 has 15 residues. CDR1 SGDLS and CDR2 YYNGEE come from the germline V gene. V dropped 4 bases and J dropped 2; count of bases not matched to a gene: 8. Primers included in the PCR were 60 Vbeta and 13 Jbeta primers. TCRdb keeps only in-frame clones here, not all; method: immunoSEQ multiplex PCR. The sample has some 200,000 clones, roughly 88% seen once; the top ten hold 0.71%. Sequencing was performed on PBMCs. The genes are TRBV9 and TRBJ1-2, with 7 positions matching TRBD1. The sequence derives from a boy aged 2 to 10 in good health and CMV-seronegative. The CDR3 sequence: CASSPWGQYNYGYTF. CDR3 coding DNA: TGTGCCAGCAGCCCCTGGGGACAGTACAACTATGGCTACACCTTC.